Here is one T cell receptor (beta chain) with its context. Its antigen remains unidentified. 13 Jbeta primers and 60 Vbeta primers were used for the PCR. TCRdb's copy holds only in-frame clones and misses some; the assay was immunoSEQ multiplex PCR. Of approximately 74,000 clones detected, about 60% appear once; the ten largest clones hold around 6%. These data belong to a study of cytomegalovirus exposure and HLA in healthy donors. Findings and limits, study-wide: Earlier results showed most TCR beta V segments being productive about 87% or about 30% of the time. The authors enumerated 150 to 200 TCR beta chains as linked to cytomegalovirus.

The sequence was obtained from a man younger than 45 in good health and CMV-seropositive. What was sequenced was PBMCs.

CDR3 nucleotides: TGCGCCAGCAGCGGAACCGGGACAGGGTACAATGAGCAGTTCTTC. It encodes CASSGTGTGYNEQFF. The chain has TRBV5-1 and TRBJ2-1; 9 nucleotides agree with TRBD1. The CDR3 totals 15 residues. Germline V lookup: CDR1 SGHRS, CDR2 YFSETQ. The junction had 6 bases not matched to a gene; V was cut back by 4 bases and J by 4 bases. The full variable domain, rest sourced from reference TRBV5-1 and TRBJ2-1, is KAGVTQTPRYLIKTRGQQVTLSCSPISGHRSVSWYQQTPGQGLQFLFEYFSETQRNKGNFPGRFSGRQFSNSRSEMNVSTLELGDSALYLCASSGTGTGYNEQFFGPGTRLTVL.